This T cell receptor (beta chain) comes out of a study of blood T cell repertoires in COVID-19. Study overall: Nucleic acid was either cDNA or gDNA, and it came from T cells, B-cell-depleted T cells, or PBMCs.

Per the germline V gene, CDR1 is SGHKS and CDR2 is YYEKEE (reference sequence). The V end lost 0 bases, the J end lost 0 bases, and 10 bases lay between the germline ends. The CDR3 has 16 residues. Original methodology: Amplification with reference gene primers provided the estimates of nucleated cell counts. Generated by immunoSEQ multiplex PCR, the TCRdb table keeps only in-frame clones and is missing some. V, J and clone size reflect that table, while D and trimming were determined from the DNA. The table lists about 200,000 clones, roughly 90% of them singletons. The clonotype was recovered from a man over 45 with COVID-19, enrolled during active disease. This chain uses TRBV5-5 with TRBJ1-3; D may be TRBD1 (5 bases). Source material: peripheral blood. CDR3 DNA sequence: TGTGCCAGCAGCTTGGCTATGGGGCTCTCTGGAAACACCATATATTTT. Translating it yields CASSLAMGLSGNTIYF.